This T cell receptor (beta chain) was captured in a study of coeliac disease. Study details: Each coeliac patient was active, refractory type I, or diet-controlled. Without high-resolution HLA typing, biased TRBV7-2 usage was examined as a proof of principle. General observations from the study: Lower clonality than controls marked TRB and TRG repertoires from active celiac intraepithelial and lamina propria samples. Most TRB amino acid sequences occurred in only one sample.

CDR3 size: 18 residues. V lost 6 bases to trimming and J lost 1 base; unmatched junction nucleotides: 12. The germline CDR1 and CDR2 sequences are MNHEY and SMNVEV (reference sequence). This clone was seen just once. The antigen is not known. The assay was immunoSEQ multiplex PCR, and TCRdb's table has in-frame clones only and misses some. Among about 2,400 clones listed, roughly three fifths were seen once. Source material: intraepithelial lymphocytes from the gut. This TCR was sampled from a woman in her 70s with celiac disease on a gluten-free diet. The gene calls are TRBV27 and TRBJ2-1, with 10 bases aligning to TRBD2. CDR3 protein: CASSPTPGTSASYNEQFF. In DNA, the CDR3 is TGTGCCAGCAGCCCTACCCCTGGGACTAGCGCGTCCTACAATGAGCAGTTCTTC.